The 20 T cell receptor beta chains below were found in one sample sequenced in a study of blood T cells in healthy people across ages. The authors ran a second PCR of roughly 6 to 12 cycles using a sample-barcoded 5' primer and a J-beta primer mix. TCRdb recomputed calls from the 5' RACE reads with MiXCR, one row per CDR3 protein. This sample has about 680,000 distinct CDR3 sequences, with around 48% found just once. Source material: blood. The receptors were gathered from a woman aged 55 to 70 in good health.

The chain couples TRBV28 to TRBJ2-3, with D tentatively TRBD2 (5 bases). The CDR3 contains 13 residues. V was trimmed by 6 bases and J by 2 bases, leaving 9 bases between them. Per the germline V gene, CDR1 is MDHEN and CDR2 is SYDVKM. CDR3 in DNA: TGTGCCAGCAGCCCTCGGGACACAGATACGCAGTATTTT. It translates to CASSPRDTDTQYF. The whole variable domain, remainder taken from reference TRBV28 and TRBJ2-3, is DVKVTQSSRYLVKRTGEKVFLECVQDMDHENMFWYRQDPGLGLRLIYFSYDVKMKEKGDIPEGYSVSREKKERFSLILESASTNQTSMYLCASSPRDTDTQYFGPGTRLTVL.

This clonotype was picked up a small number of times. This sequence joins TRBV20-1 and TRBJ2-1; no clear D gene. Germline-derived CDR1 and CDR2 are DFQATT and SNEGSKA (reference sequence). With 2 bases removed from V and 12 bases from J, the gap between germline ends came to 14 bases. This CDR3 region has 12 residues. CDR3 sequence: CSARSSDGRQFF. In DNA, the CDR3 is TGCAGTGCTAGATCGAGCGACGGGCGGCAGTTCTTC.

This clonotype was observed a few times. J is TRBJ2-5 and V is TRBV20-1; possible D gene TRBD2, 6 bases. V was cut by 1 base and J by 3 bases, with 12 bases left in between. This CDR3 region has 14 residues. Germline assignment: CDR1 DFQATT and CDR2 SNEGSKA (reference sequence). CDR3 DNA sequence: TGCAGTGCTAGAGTTAGTAGCGGAAAAGAGACCCAGTACTTC. Amino acid sequence: CSARVSSGKETQYF.

This chain links TRBV6-2 or TRBV6-3 with TRBJ2-5; D unclear. This CDR3 comprises 14 residues. Trimming took off 2 bases at V and 0 bases at J, with 7 bases between the two ends. Germline assignment: CDR1 MNHEY and CDR2 SVGEGT. The CDR3 reads CASSYDGYQETQYF. The CDR3 coding sequence is TGTGCCAGCAGTTACGACGGGTACCAAGAGACCCAGTACTTC.

The chain recombines TRBV5-1 with TRBJ1-5; possibly TRBD1 for D (5 bases). V lost 4 bases to trimming and J lost 2 bases, with 13 bases between them. CDR1 is SGHRS, CDR2 YFSETQ, per germline. The CDR3 spans 15 residues. In DNA, the CDR3 is TGCGCCAGCAGCCCCCGGGACCCCCGCAATCAGCCCCAGCATTTT. Translated, it gives CASSPRDPRNQPQHF.

To note about this clonotype: One end of the junction is discordant with germline, which a read error may explain. This chain connects TRBV2 to TRBJ2-7, with 12 bases aligning to TRBD2. CDR1 and CDR2 (germline): SNHLY, FYNNEI. This CDR3 contains 18 residues. CDR3 loop: CASSVRKASGTSGYEQSF. The CDR3 DNA reads TGTGCCAGCAGTGTGAGGAAAGCCTCCGGGACTAGCGGGTACGAGCAGTCCTTC.

This clonotype was detected only a few times. The V and J genes are TRBV15 and TRBJ2-1; D is unresolved. Germline-derived CDR1 and CDR2 are LNHNV and YYDKDF (reference sequence). The CDR3 loop spans 17 amino acids. V shed 0 bases and J shed 7 bases, with 19 bases lying between them. CDR3: CATSRDPAHGVWNEQFF. The CDR3 DNA is TGTGCCACCAGCAGAGATCCCGCGCATGGGGTTTGGAATGAGCAGTTCTTC. The full variable domain, completed using reference TRBV15 and TRBJ2-1, is DAMVIQNPRYQVTQFGKPVTLSCSQTLNHNVMYWYQQKSSQAPKLLFHYYDKDFNNEADTPDNFQSRRPNTSFCFLDIRSPGLGDTAMYLCATSRDPAHGVWNEQFFGPGTRLTVL.

The chain recombines TRBV7-9 with TRBJ2-4; D unclear. CDR1 SEHNR and CDR2 FQNEAQ come from the germline V gene (reference sequence). The ends were cut back, 5 bases at V and 13 bases at J, with 15 bases in the middle. The CDR3 has 12 residues. The CDR3 DNA reads as TGTGCCAGCAGCGACCACAAGGAACGGCAGTACTTC. It yields the protein CASSDHKERQYF.

In regard to this clonotype: An end of the junction differs from the germline gene, which may be a read error. The V call is TRBV20-1, the J call TRBJ1-1; D is undetermined. Germline CDR1 and CDR2: DFQATT and SNEGSKA (reference sequence). The CDR3 length is 13 residues. The CDR3 nucleotides are TGCAGTGCTGGAGGACCGATGAACACTGTAGCTTTCTTT. It is translated as CSAGGPMNTVAFF.

This clonotype was recorded a few times. This sequence joins TRBV6-2 or TRBV6-3 and TRBJ1-2, with 10 bases matching TRBD1. V dropped 4 bases and J dropped 0; count of bases not matched to a gene: 2. The CDR3 is 15 amino acids. In germline, CDR1 is MNHEY, CDR2 SVGEGT. The CDR3 nucleotides are TGTGCCAGCAGTTTGACAGGGGGCACTAACTATGGCTACACCTTC. Its protein product is CASSLTGGTNYGYTF.

The chain is built from TRBV3-1 and TRBJ2-7; D remains unclear. Germline V gene sequence: CDR1 LGHDT, CDR2 YNNKEL (reference sequence). The CDR3 spans 13 residues. The germline V and J ends were trimmed by 3 bases and 5 bases, with 11 bases remaining between them. The CDR3 nucleotides read TGTGCCAGCAGCCAGCGAGCAGTCCACGAGCAGTACTTC. Protein: CASSQRAVHEQYF.

The genes are TRBV7-2 and TRBJ2-7; D possibly corresponds to TRBD2 (5 bases). Trimming took 4 bases from V and 6 from J, leaving 10 bases between them. The germline V gene encodes CDR1 SGHTA and CDR2 FQGNSA. The CDR3 is 12 residues long. The CDR3 nucleotides are TGTGCCAGCAGCTACGGGGTCGGCGAGCAGTACTTC. This gives the protein CASSYGVGEQYF.

J is TRBJ2-5 and V is TRBV28, with 9 positions matching TRBD2. The CDR3 has 18 residues. Germline trimming cut 1 base from V and 5 bases from J; bases unmatched to any gene: 14. From germline, CDR1 is MDHEN and CDR2 SYDVKM. The CDR3 reads CASSLSKIAGDIAETQYF. CDR3 nucleotide sequence: TGTGCCAGCAGTTTATCCAAGATAGCGGGAGATATTGCCGAGACCCAGTACTTC.

The rearrangement links TRBV20-1 to TRBJ2-2, with TRBD1 matching over 10 bases. J lost 3 bases, V lost 0 bases, and 4 bases had no gene match. This CDR3 has 16 residues. CDR1 and CDR2 (germline): DFQATT, SNEGSKA (reference sequence). The CDR3: CSARDGTGADTGELFF. The CDR3 nucleotides read TGCAGTGCTAGAGATGGGACAGGGGCAGACACCGGGGAGCTGTTTTTT.

This chain links TRBV5-1 with TRBJ2-2; TRBD2 is a possible D gene (6 bases). The V end lost 2 bases, the J end lost 6 bases, and 17 bases lay between the germline ends. This CDR3 spans 16 amino acids. Germline CDR1 and CDR2: SGHRS and YFSETQ. The CDR3 region is CASSFTGTPGAGELFF. The CDR3, as DNA: TGCGCCAGCAGCTTTACCGGGACTCCGGGCGCCGGGGAGCTGTTTTTT.

The J gene is TRBJ2-6, the V gene TRBV25-1; D is unclear. The CDR3 totals 16 residues. Per the germline V gene, CDR1 is MGHDK and CDR2 is SYGVNS. V gave up 1 base and J gave up 2 bases, with 9 bases separating them. CDR3 loop: CASSESRRPGANVLTF. DNA for the CDR3: TGTGCCAGCAGTGAATCTCGGCGCCCTGGGGCCAACGTCCTGACTTTC.

The V and J genes are TRBV7-2 and TRBJ2-1; D unclear. The CDR3 covers 16 residues. V lost 7 bases to trimming and J lost 7 bases, with 23 bases between them. Looked up from germline, CDR1 is SGHTA and CDR2 is FQGNSA. CDR3 coding DNA: TGTGCCAGCACCTCGCCTAGAGCGTCATGGACGAATGAGCAGTTCTTC. It encodes CASTSPRASWTNEQFF. Full variable domain (missing parts from reference TRBV7-2 and TRBJ2-1): GAGVSQSPSNKVTEKGKDVELRCDPISGHTALYWYRQSLGQGLEFLIYFQGNSAPDKSGLPSDRFSAERTGGSVSTLTIQRTQQEDSAVYLCASTSPRASWTNEQFFGPGTRLTVL.

The rearrangement joins TRBV15 to TRBJ2-7; 9 bases are a match to TRBD1. Losses at the gene ends were 4 bases for V and 3 bases for J; bases not matched to a gene: 4. The CDR3 has 14 amino acids. CDR1 LNHNV and CDR2 YYDKDF come from the germline V gene (reference sequence). The CDR3 DNA reads as TGTGCCACCAGCATCAGGACAGGGGACTACGAGCAGTACTTC. Its translation is CATSIRTGDYEQYF. Full variable domain (rest looked up from reference TRBV15 and TRBJ2-7): DAMVIQNPRYQVTQFGKPVTLSCSQTLNHNVMYWYQQKSSQAPKLLFHYYDKDFNNEADTPDNFQSRRPNTSFCFLDIRSPGLGDTAMYLCATSIRTGDYEQYFGPGTRLTVT.

The rearrangement joins TRBV2 to TRBJ2-7; D is unresolved. The DNA end is a closer match to TRBJ2-5, so the J assignment may be wrong. Germline-derived CDR1 and CDR2 are SNHLY and FYNNEI. CDR3 size: 14 residues. The CDR3 DNA sequence: TGTGCCAGCAGTGAAGGCTTTAGCAGTGAGACCCAGTACTTC. It codes for CASSEGFSSETQYF.

The gene calls are TRBV20-1 and TRBJ2-7; tentative D call: TRBD2 (7 bases). V shed 6 bases and J shed 7 bases, with 25 bases lying between them. Looked up from germline, CDR1 is DFQATT and CDR2 is SNEGSKA (reference sequence). This CDR3 comprises 15 residues. CDR3 in DNA: TGCAGTGCGCTTAGGGGGGGGAGCTCCTACAATGAGCAGTACTTC. It encodes CSALRGGSSYNEQYF.